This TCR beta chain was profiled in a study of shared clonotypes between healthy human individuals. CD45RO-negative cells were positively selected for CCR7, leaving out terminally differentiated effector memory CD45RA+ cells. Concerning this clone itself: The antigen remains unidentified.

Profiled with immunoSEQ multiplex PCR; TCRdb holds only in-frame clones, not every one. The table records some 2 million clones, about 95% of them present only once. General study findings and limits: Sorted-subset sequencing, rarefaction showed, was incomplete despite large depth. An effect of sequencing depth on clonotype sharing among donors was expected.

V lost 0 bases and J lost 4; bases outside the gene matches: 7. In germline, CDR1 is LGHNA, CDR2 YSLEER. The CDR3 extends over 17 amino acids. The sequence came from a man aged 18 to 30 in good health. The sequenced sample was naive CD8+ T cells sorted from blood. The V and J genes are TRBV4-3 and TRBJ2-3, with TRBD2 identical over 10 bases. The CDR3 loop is CASSQDPASGSADTQYF. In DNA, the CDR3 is TGCGCCAGCAGCCAAGATCCCGCTAGCGGGAGTGCAGATACGCAGTATTTT.